What follows describes a single T cell receptor beta chain. The antigen it binds to is not known. No much larger clone exists at a distance of one base, and base qualities are not known. This specimen comes from a study of CD8 T cells in Susac syndrome (dated by TCRdb to between 2019 and 2020). Background on the whole study: Of the Susac syndrome patients who were sequenced, more than five had clinically active disease and about eight were in clinical remission. Repertoire sequencing was used to test whether CD8+ T cell activation and differentiation in Susac syndrome was antigen driven. Susac syndrome patients were therapy-naive, on corticosteroids (some also receiving IVIg), or on IVIg alone at blood withdrawal. CD8+ T cell repertoire clonality was compared between some 12 healthy donors, some 14 Susac syndrome patients and 15 or so multiple sclerosis patients. Overall study outcomes, separate from this receptor: Clonal expansion was seen in Susac syndrome CD8+ repertoires, peaking in CD8+ TEMRA cells and being greater in clinically active patients than in remitting ones. Looking at Susac-specific public clones, the researchers identified about 15 in the total CD8+ repertoire and roughly 5 in the CD8+ TEMRA repertoire. The number of individuals in the TCR sequencing and HLA analysis was acknowledged as relatively small.

Between the V and J ends, shortened by 5 bases and 3 bases respectively, the junction contains 12 bases. CDR1 and CDR2, per the germline V gene (reference sequence), are SGHNT and YYREEE. The CDR3 numbers 13 residues from cysteine through phenylalanine. The retained sequence is limited to the CDR3, 39 bases, with the frame set at the first base. RNA was extracted with the RNeasy kit and roughly 0.45 to 1 ug was reverse transcribed using random hexamers. TCR beta CDR3 regions were amplified with the immunoSEQ multiplex PCR assay covering 54 Vbeta and 13 Jbeta segments. To correct PCR amplification bias, a synthetic template baseline was used for both primer optimization and computational correction. The study's own analysis went as follows. Reads were assigned to V, D and J genes according to IMGT and analyzed in immunoSEQ Analyzer, with only productive sequences retained. Clonality was calculated as one minus the Shannon entropy normalized by log2 of the number of productive unique sequences. Public and private clones were assessed among the 100 most prevalent clones of each patient and control. Susac-specific clones were defined as absent from healthy and MS cohorts, 1052 published viral clones and other ImmuneACCESS disease sequences. TCRdb trimmed the raw reads at Q25, called clones with MiXCR and kept productive beta chains. A single entry per CDR3 protein holds the most common genes and DNA from its merged rows. TCRdb's processing, not the authors' own work, is the source of the V and J calls. This sample comprises around 23,000 distinct CDR3 sequences, around 93% of them detected only once. 0.63% of the sample belongs to the ten largest clones.

Peripheral blood CD8+ and CD4+ T cells from healthy donors, Susac syndrome patients and multiple sclerosis patients were profiled using high-throughput TCR beta sequencing. The Susac syndrome patients fulfilled recently defined diagnostic criteria for either definite or probable disease. CD8+ TEMRA cells were enriched by FACS, while bulk CD8+ and CD4+ T cells were purified by magnetic negative isolation. Blood was collected in EDTA tubes and processed within 24 hours, with PBMCs isolated through density gradient centrifugation. PBMCs intended for TCR sequencing were cryopreserved in liquid nitrogen and were subsequently thawed in a 37 degrees C water bath. The sorted or isolated CD4+, CD8+ and CD8+ TEMRA cells reached a purity of at least 90%.

The chain was built from TRBV5-4 and TRBJ2-7, with the D gene not clear enough to name. The TCR comes from a human donor with Susac syndrome. Sequencing used CD8+ T cells from PBMCs. The CDR3 loop reads CASSYDGYYEQYF. In nucleotides, the sequence is TGTGCCAGCAGTTACGACGGGTACTACGAGCAGTACTTC.